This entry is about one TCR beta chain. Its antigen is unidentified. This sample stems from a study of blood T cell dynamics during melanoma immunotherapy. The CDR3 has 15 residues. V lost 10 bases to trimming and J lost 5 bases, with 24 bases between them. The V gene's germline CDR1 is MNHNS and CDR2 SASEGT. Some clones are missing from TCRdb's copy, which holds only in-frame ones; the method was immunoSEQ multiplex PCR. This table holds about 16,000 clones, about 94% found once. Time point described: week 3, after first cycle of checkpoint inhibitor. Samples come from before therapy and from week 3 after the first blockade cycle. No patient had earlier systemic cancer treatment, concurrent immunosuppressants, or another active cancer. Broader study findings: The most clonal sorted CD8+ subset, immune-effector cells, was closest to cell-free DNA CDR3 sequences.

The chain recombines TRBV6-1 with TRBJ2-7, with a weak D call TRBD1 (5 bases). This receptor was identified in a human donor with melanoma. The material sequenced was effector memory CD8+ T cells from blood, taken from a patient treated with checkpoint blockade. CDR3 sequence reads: CATNQFPVEGDEQYF. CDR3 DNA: TGTGCCACAAACCAGTTCCCGGTAGAAGGGGACGAGCAGTACTTC.